Each of the 7 T cell receptor beta chains below was sequenced from the same sample in a study of shared clonotypes between healthy human individuals. TCRdb keeps only in-frame clones here, not all; method: immunoSEQ multiplex PCR. The sample lists more than 2 million clones; 85% to 95% were seen once. Sample: naive CD4+ T cells sorted from blood. Subset indicated: CD45RA+ positively selected. The receptor set was obtained from a man between 18 and 29 years old in good health.

The rearrangement joins TRBV7-8 to TRBJ1-3, with 8 bases matching TRBD1. The CDR3 is 16 residues long. Germline trimming cut 2 bases from V and 1 base from J; bases unmatched to any gene: 4. The germline V gene encodes CDR1 SGHVS and CDR2 FQNEAQ. In DNA, the CDR3 is TGTGCCAGCAGCTTAACCCAGGGGGCTTCTGGAAACACCATATATTTT. It encodes CASSLTQGASGNTIYF.

This clone appeared a single time. V is TRBV29-1 and J is TRBJ1-2, with D maybe TRBD1 (5 bases). Germline loops: CDR1 SQVTM, CDR2 ANQGSEA. Trimming shortened V by 7 bases and J by 5 bases, and 14 bases separated the two germline ends. There are 12 residues in the CDR3. CDR3 loop: CSASDTIYGYTF. DNA of the CDR3: TGCAGCGCCTCGGACACGATATATGGCTACACCTTC.

The rearrangement uses TRBV14 and TRBJ2-3, with 8 nucleotides matching TRBD2. Germline V gene data show CDR1 as SGHDN and CDR2 as FVKESK. With 0 bases clipped from V and 0 bases from J, the junction kept 14 bases outside the gene matches. CDR3 length: 20 residues. The CDR3, as DNA: TGTGCCAGCAGCCAAGATCCAACTCTTGGCGGGGGGCCCAGCACAGATACGCAGTATTTT. Its translation is CASSQDPTLGGGPSTDTQYF.

Turning to this clone: At one end, the junction sequence differs from germline, possibly due to a read error. The V call is TRBV7-9, the J call TRBJ2-3; TRBD2 agrees at 7 bases. The germline V gene encodes CDR1 SEHNR and CDR2 FQNEAQ (reference sequence). This CDR3 is built from 16 residues. In DNA, the CDR3 is TGTGCCAGCAGTTTAGATACGGGGGGATACACAGATACGCAGTATTTT. This gives the protein CASSLDTGGYTDTQYF. The full variable domain, with the rest looked up from reference TRBV7-9 and TRBJ2-3, is DTGVSQNPRHKITKRGQNVTFRCDPISEHNRLYWYRQTLGQGPEFLTYFQNEAQLEKSRLLSDRFSAERPKGSFSTLEIQRTEQGDSAMYLCASSLDTGGYTDTQYFGPGTRLTVL.

With respect to this clone: Other DNA sequences in the sample encode the same CDR3. The chain is built from TRBV15 and TRBJ1-1, with unresolved D. Per germline, CDR1 LNHNV and CDR2 YYDKDF (reference sequence). The CDR3 runs 13 residues. Trimming took 3 bases from V and 1 from J, leaving 6 bases between them. The CDR3 reads CATSRTGNTEAFF. The CDR3 bases are TGTGCCACCAGCAGGACTGGGAACACTGAAGCTTTCTTT.

This rearrangement joins TRBV5-1 to TRBJ2-1, with 10 nucleotides matching TRBD2. V gave up 4 bases and J gave up 7 bases; unmatched junction bases: 5. The CDR3 has 14 residues. CDR1 is SGHRS, CDR2 YFSETQ, per germline. The CDR3 sequence is CASSLAGVGNEQFF. The CDR3 region has the DNA TGCGCCAGCAGCCTAGCGGGAGTCGGGAATGAGCAGTTCTTC.

The V and J genes are TRBV28 and TRBJ1-1; D not resolved. Germline lookup yields CDR1 MDHEN and CDR2 SYDVKM. The CDR3 sequence is 10 residues long. This CDR3 reads CATGVPEAFF. The CDR3 region has the DNA TGTGCTACCGGGGTACCCGAAGCTTTCTTT.